The 10 T cell receptor beta chains below come from one sample, sequenced in a study of blood T cell repertoires in COVID-19. The assay was immunoSEQ multiplex PCR, and TCRdb's table has in-frame clones only and misses some. The sample records tens of thousands of clones, 85% to 90% being singletons. The sample comprised peripheral blood. The origin of the receptors is a man between 65 and 85 years old with acute or convalescent COVID-19.

The gene calls are TRBV30 and TRBJ1-1; D is undetermined. CDR3 length: 10 amino acids. V lost 2 bases to trimming and J lost 5 bases, with 3 bases between them. Germline CDR1 reads GTSNPN; CDR2 reads SVGIG (reference sequence). The CDR3 loop is CAWSRTEAFF. The DNA for the CDR3 is TGTGCCTGGAGTCGGACTGAAGCTTTCTTT.

This chain connects TRBV6-1 to TRBJ2-1; 8 bases match TRBD2. V trimming: 1 base; J trimming: 3 bases; junction bases outside the gene matches: 5. Germline V gene lookup returns CDR1 MNHNS and CDR2 SASEGT. CDR3 length: 16 residues. Written as DNA, the CDR3 is TGTGCCAGCAGTGAAGGGTTAGCGGGGTACTACAATGAGCAGTTCTTC. This gives the protein CASSEGLAGYYNEQFF.

The CDR3 DNA is TGCGCCAGCAGTCAAGGGCCCCTGGGCCCTGAAGCTTTCTTT. Encoded protein: CASSQGPLGPEAFF. The chain links TRBV23-1 to TRBJ1-1, with unresolved D. TRBV23-1 is annotated as an ORF whose role is uncertain. The CDR3 runs 14 residues. V shed 2 bases and J shed 6 bases, with 13 bases lying between them.

The sample holds one count of this clone. The chain is built from TRBV7-9 and TRBJ2-3, with 12 bases aligning to TRBD2. This CDR3 has 15 residues. Germline values: CDR1 SEHNR, CDR2 FQNEAQ (reference sequence). J lost 2 bases, V lost 5 bases, and 2 bases had no gene match. CDR3 amino acids: CASSRLAGDTDTQYF. As DNA, the CDR3 is TGTGCCAGCAGCCGACTAGCGGGGGACACAGATACGCAGTATTTT.

This chain joins TRBV6-6 and TRBJ1-3; D remains unclear. The germline CDR1 and CDR2 sequences are MNHNY and SVGAGI (reference sequence). Trimming cost V 8 bases and J 4 bases, with 12 bases left between them. The CDR3 has 13 amino acids. The CDR3 sequence is CASGPGSGNTIYF. The CDR3 DNA sequence: TGTGCCAGCGGTCCGGGGAGCGGAAACACCATATATTTT.

The sample holds one count of this clone. The chain links TRBV9 to TRBJ2-1; 8 nucleotides match TRBD2. Germline CDR1 is SGDLS and CDR2 is YYNGEE. This CDR3 comprises 15 residues. Trimming cost V 0 bases and J 4 bases; bases outside gene matches: 3. In nucleotides, the CDR3 is TGTGCCAGCAGCGTAGCAAGCGGGGGTTACAATGAGCAGTTCTTC. Amino acids: CASSVASGGYNEQFF.

This clone turned up a few times. The V and J genes are TRBV5-1 and TRBJ2-7, with D maybe TRBD2 (5 bases). The CDR3 covers 14 residues. Between the trimmed V and J ends, which lost 0 bases and 2 bases, there was a span of 9 bases. Per germline, CDR1 SGHRS and CDR2 YFSETQ. CDR3 residues: CASSLDTGAYEQYF. In DNA form, the CDR3 reads TGCGCCAGCAGCTTGGATACCGGGGCCTACGAGCAGTACTTC.

The J gene is TRBJ2-3, the V gene TRBV2, with 9 bases that match TRBD2. With 3 bases clipped from V and 4 bases from J, the junction kept 8 bases outside the gene matches. This CDR3 is 16 amino acids long. Germline V lookup: CDR1 SNHLY, CDR2 FYNNEI. The CDR3, as DNA: TGTGCCAGCAGTGAGGCGAGCGGGGGGAGGGCAGATACGCAGTATTTT. This gives the protein CASSEASGGRADTQYF.

V and J are TRBV7-6 and TRBJ1-1; 12 bases match TRBD1. This CDR3 is 18 amino acids long. In germline, CDR1 is SGHVS, CDR2 FNYEAQ. The V and J ends lost 4 bases and 3 bases, in that order; junction bases with no gene match: 12. The CDR3 DNA sequence: TGTGCCAGCAGCTCCCGGGACAGGGGGCCGAAAGATTACACTGAAGCTTTCTTT. Its translation is CASSSRDRGPKDYTEAFF.

In this sample, this clone turned up once. V usage is TRBV7-2 and J usage is TRBJ2-7; TRBD2 aligns across 9 bases. CDR1 and CDR2 from the germline V gene are SGHTA and FQGNSA. V was clipped by 3 bases and J by 3 bases; unmatched bases: 3. The CDR3 is made up of 14 amino acids. The CDR3 reads CASSLREGRYEQYF. CDR3 nucleotide sequence: TGTGCCAGCAGCTTGCGGGAGGGCCGCTACGAGCAGTACTTC. The variable domain in full, completed from reference TRBV7-2 and TRBJ2-7, reads GAGVSQSPSNKVTEKGKDVELRCDPISGHTALYWYRQSLGQGLEFLIYFQGNSAPDKSGLPSDRFSAERTGGSVSTLTIQRTQQEDSAVYLCASSLREGRYEQYFGPGTRLTVT.